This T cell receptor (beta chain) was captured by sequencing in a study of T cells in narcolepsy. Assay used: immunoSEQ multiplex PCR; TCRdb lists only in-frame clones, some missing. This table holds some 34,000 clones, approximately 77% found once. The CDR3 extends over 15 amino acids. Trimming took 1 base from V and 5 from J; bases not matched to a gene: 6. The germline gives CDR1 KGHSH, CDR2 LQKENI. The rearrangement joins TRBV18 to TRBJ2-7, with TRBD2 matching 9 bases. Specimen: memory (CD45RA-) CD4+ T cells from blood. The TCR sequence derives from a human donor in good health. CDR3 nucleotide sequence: TGTGCCAGCTCACCACGGGGGACTAGCTTGCACGAGCAGTACTTC. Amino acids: CASSPRGTSLHEQYF.